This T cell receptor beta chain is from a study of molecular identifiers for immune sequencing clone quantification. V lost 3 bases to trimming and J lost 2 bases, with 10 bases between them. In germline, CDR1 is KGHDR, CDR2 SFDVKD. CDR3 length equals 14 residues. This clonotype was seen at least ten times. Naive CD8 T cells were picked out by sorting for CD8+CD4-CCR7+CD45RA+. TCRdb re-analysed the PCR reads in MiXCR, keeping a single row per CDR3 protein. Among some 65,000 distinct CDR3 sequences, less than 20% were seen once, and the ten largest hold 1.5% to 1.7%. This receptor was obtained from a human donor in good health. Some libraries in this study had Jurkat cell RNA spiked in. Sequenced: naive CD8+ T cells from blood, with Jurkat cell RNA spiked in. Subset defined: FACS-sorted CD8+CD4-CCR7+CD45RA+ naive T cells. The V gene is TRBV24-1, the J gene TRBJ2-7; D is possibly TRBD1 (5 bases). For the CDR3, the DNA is TGTGCCACCAGTGATCGACAGCCGCCCTACGAGCAGTACTTC. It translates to CATSDRQPPYEQYF.